This paragraph reports one TCR beta chain. The sample is drawn from a study of blood T cell repertoires in COVID-19. Study background: The origin of the acute and convalescent COVID-19 samples was the United States, Italy and Spain. The analysed material was cDNA or gDNA that came from T cells, B-cell-depleted T cells, or PBMCs.

Seattle cases were enrolled at active infection and followed longitudinally. As processed by the authors: Cell counts per sample came from amplifying reference gene primers. Libraries were prepared by immunoSEQ multiplex PCR; TCRdb keeps only in-frame clonotypes and omits some of them. D and trimming were read from the DNA, whereas the V and J calls and clone size are those reported in that table. The data hold over 150,000 clones, with approximately 87% observed a single time. CDR1 DFQATT and CDR2 SNEGSKA come from the germline V gene (reference sequence). The V segment lost 3 bases and the J segment 4 bases; nucleotides outside the gene matches: 10. The CDR3 contains 15 residues.

The origin of this receptor is a woman aged 70 to 79 with COVID-19, enrolled during active disease. The chain is built from TRBV20-1 and TRBJ2-5; 8 bases are shared with TRBD1. Specimen: peripheral blood. DNA of the CDR3: TGCAGTGCTAGTGGGGTCTTAGGACAGGGAGAGACCCAGTACTTC. This gives the protein CSASGVLGQGETQYF.